The clone carrying this T cell receptor (beta chain) was seen a handful of times. CDR3 length equals 16 residues. The trim removed 1 base at V and 1 base at J, leaving 4 bases unmatched. A single record per CDR3 protein comes from TCRdb applying MiXCR to the 5' RACE reads. The table has roughly 350,000 distinct CDR3 sequences, over 9% seen once. These data are taken from a study of identical twins. Another study also made use of these data, one on yellow fever vaccine responses in identical twins.

The TCR comes from a woman between 18 and 29 years old in good health. The chain uses TRBV12-3 or TRBV12-4 and TRBJ2-1, with 7 bases aligning to TRBD1. Sequences were obtained from CD8+ T cells sorted from blood. CDR3 region: CASSLDTGVSYNEQFF. In DNA, the CDR3 is TGTGCCAGCAGTTTAGATACAGGGGTATCCTACAATGAGCAGTTCTTC.